These 7 T cell receptor beta chains originate from one sample sequenced in a study of shared clonotypes between healthy human individuals. TCRdb keeps only in-frame clones here, not all; method: immunoSEQ multiplex PCR. The data hold approximately 2.4 million clones, with around 95% observed a single time. Specimen: naive CD4+ T cells sorted from blood. Subset in this sample: CD45RA+ positively selected. The receptors were sampled from a man aged 18 to 29 in good health.

CDR3 bases: TGTGCCAGCTCCTGGGGGGGGCAACAGGGTTCTAATTCACCCCTCCACTTT. Encoded protein: CASSWGGQQGSNSPLHF. This chain joins TRBV5-4 and TRBJ1-6; maybe TRBD1 (6 bases). Trimming took off 7 bases at V and 6 bases at J, with 23 bases between the two ends. The CDR3 sequence is 17 residues long. Germline CDR1 is SGHNT and CDR2 is YYREEE (reference sequence).

The chain carries TRBV6-5 and TRBJ2-7; unclear D gene. V was trimmed by 6 bases and J by 3 bases, leaving 9 bases between them. CDR1 and CDR2 (germline): MNHEY, SVGAGI. The CDR3 loop spans 12 amino acids. CDR3 nucleotides: TGTGCCAGCAGGGTAGTACTCTACGAGCAGTACTTC. Its protein is CASRVVLYEQYF.

V usage is TRBV2 and J usage is TRBJ2-2; D is ambiguous. Trimming pared 7 bases from V and 3 bases from J, leaving 15 bases between. This CDR3 region has 15 residues. Germline CDR1 is SNHLY and CDR2 is FYNNEI. The CDR3 protein is CASKHREFDTGELFF. CDR3 in DNA: TGTGCCAGCAAACATAGGGAATTCGACACCGGGGAGCTGTTTTTT.

This clone was picked up one time. J is TRBJ2-5 and V is TRBV7-6, with TRBD1 as a possible D gene (6 bases). CDR3 length: 15 residues. The V end lost 1 base, the J end lost 5 bases, and 14 bases lay between the germline ends. The germline V gene encodes CDR1 SGHVS and CDR2 FNYEAQ. CDR3 in amino acids: CASSLGSGVGETQYF. CDR3 nucleotide sequence: TGTGCCAGCAGCTTAGGGTCAGGGGTAGGGGAGACCCAGTACTTC.

The chain combines TRBV6-5 with TRBJ2-7; no clear D. Trimming took off 3 bases at V and 3 bases at J, with 12 bases between the two ends. The CDR3 contains 14 residues. Germline V gene data show CDR1 as MNHEY and CDR2 as SVGAGI. The CDR3 coding sequence is TGTGCCAGCAGTTATGGGCAGTACGTCTACGAGCAGTACTTC. As protein: CASSYGQYVYEQYF.

J is TRBJ1-5 and V is TRBV27; 10 bases map to TRBD1. Germline V gene sequence: CDR1 MNHEY, CDR2 SMNVEV (reference sequence). After removal of 8 bases from V and 7 bases from J, the junction contained 17 bases not matched to a gene. The CDR3 runs to 17 residues. The CDR3 DNA is TGTGCCAGCGGCCGGCTCAATGGACAGGGGGAAGGGCAGCCCCAGCATTTT. It codes for CASGRLNGQGEGQPQHF.

The chain carries TRBV6-5 and TRBJ2-6; D gene uncertain. Germline CDR1 reads MNHEY; CDR2 reads SVGAGI. The CDR3 is 15 amino acids. In nucleotides, the CDR3 is TGTCCCCTCCAGCAGAAACCTTCTGGGGCCAACGTCCTGACTTTC. Translation: CPLQQKPSGANVLTF.